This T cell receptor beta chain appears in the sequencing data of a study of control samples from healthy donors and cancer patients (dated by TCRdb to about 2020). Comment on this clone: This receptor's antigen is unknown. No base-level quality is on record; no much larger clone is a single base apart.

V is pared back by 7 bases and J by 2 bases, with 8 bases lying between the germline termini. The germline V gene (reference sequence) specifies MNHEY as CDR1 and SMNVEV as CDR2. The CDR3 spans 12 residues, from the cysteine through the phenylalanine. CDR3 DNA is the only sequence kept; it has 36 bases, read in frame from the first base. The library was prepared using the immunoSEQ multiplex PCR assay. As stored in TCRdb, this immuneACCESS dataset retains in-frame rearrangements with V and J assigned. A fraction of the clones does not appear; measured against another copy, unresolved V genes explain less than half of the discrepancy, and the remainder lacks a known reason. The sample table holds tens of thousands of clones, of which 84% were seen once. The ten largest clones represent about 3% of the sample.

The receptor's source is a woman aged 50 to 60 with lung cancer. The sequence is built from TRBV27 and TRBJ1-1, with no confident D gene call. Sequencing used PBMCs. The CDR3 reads CASKEGNTEAFF. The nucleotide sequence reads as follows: TGTGCCAGCAAAGAGGGTAACACTGAAGCTTTCTTT.